The 19 T cell receptor beta chains listed next were all sequenced from one sample in a study of long-term antiretroviral therapy in people with HIV. The assay used was immunoSEQ (version v3.0), run at survey level. The data were produced by immunoSEQ multiplex PCR, yet TCRdb's version contains in-frame clones alone and is incomplete. The repertoire includes about 17,000 clones, 75% to 85% of them detected once, and 7.5% to 9% sits in the top ten. The source was unsorted PBMCs, collected at the start of antiretroviral therapy. The receptors originated from a man aged 25-45 years with HIV.

V gene TRBV2 combines with J gene TRBJ1-2, with 7 nucleotides matching TRBD1. Germline V gene sequence: CDR1 SNHLY, CDR2 FYNNEI. The CDR3 has 18 amino acids. Losses at the gene ends were 8 bases for V and 4 bases for J; bases not matched to a gene: 22. The CDR3 spells CASGGSRGGSSAIYGYTF. DNA of the CDR3: TGTGCCAGCGGGGGCTCTAGAGGGGGCTCGAGCGCGATCTATGGCTACACCTTC.

This clone was found once. The chain is built from TRBV4-1 and TRBJ2-5; D gene ambiguous. V was pared by 4 bases and J by 4 bases, with 13 bases between. Germline V gene sequence: CDR1 MGHRA, CDR2 YSYEKL. The CDR3 contains 14 residues. The CDR3 here is CASSPEGSTETQYF. The DNA for the CDR3 is TGCGCCAGCAGCCCAGAAGGGTCAACAGAGACCCAGTACTTC.

This CDR3 is CASSPLQGAYEQYF. CDR3 DNA sequence: TGTGCCAGCAGTCCTCTCCAGGGGGCCTACGAGCAGTACTTC. This chain connects TRBV6-6 to TRBJ2-7, with TRBD1 matching over 7 bases. CDR3 length equals 14 residues. J lost 2 bases, V lost 5 bases, and 6 bases had no gene match. Germline loops: CDR1 MNHNY, CDR2 SVGAGI (reference sequence).

The genes are TRBV21-1 and TRBJ1-2; the DNA was not compared with TRBD1, the D call given in the table. TRBV21-1 is assigned pseudogene status. This CDR3 has 12 residues. CDR3 loop: CASSLRTGLNTF. The CDR3 coding sequence is TGTGCCAGCAGCCTCCGGACAGGGTTGAACACCTTC.

The chain is built from TRBV19 and TRBJ2-3, with a tentative D call TRBD2 (6 bases). V was shortened by 3 bases and J by 1 base, with 11 bases between the two germline ends. CDR1 LNHDA and CDR2 SQIVND come from the germline V gene (reference sequence). The length of the CDR3 is 15 residues. For the CDR3, the DNA is TGTGCCAGTAGTATGAGCGGAGGGGGCACAGATACGCAGTATTTT. Residues: CASSMSGGGTDTQYF.

This chain connects TRBV6-1 to TRBJ2-1, with no clear D. This CDR3 comprises 13 residues. Germline CDR1 reads MNHNS; CDR2 reads SASEGT. V lost 5 bases, J lost 3 bases, and 8 bases lay in between. CDR3 DNA: TGTGCCAGCAGTTTACAGTACTACAATGAGCAGTTCTTC. Protein: CASSLQYYNEQFF.

The chain has TRBV5-5 and TRBJ2-7; the D is unclear. Germline V gene sequence: CDR1 SGHKS, CDR2 YYEKEE (reference sequence). CDR3 length equals 12 residues. V shed 4 bases and J shed 2 bases, with 7 bases lying between them. CDR3 sequence (DNA): TGTGCCAGCAGCCCTGGAGCCTACGAGCAGTACTTC. Translated, it gives CASSPGAYEQYF.

V is TRBV13 and J is TRBJ2-5, with D perhaps matching TRBD1 (6 bases). The CDR3 has 13 amino acids. V was shortened by 6 bases and J by 4 bases, with 12 bases between the two germline ends. Germline V CDR1 and CDR2: PRHDT, FYEKMQ (reference sequence). In DNA form, the CDR3 reads TGTGCCAGCAGTCGGGGACAAGGAGAGACCCAGTACTTC. Translation: CASSRGQGETQYF.

CDR3 sequence reads: CASSHQGDEQYF. CDR3 nucleotides: TGTGCCAGCAGTCACCAGGGTGACGAGCAGTACTTC. V is TRBV27 and J is TRBJ2-7; perhaps TRBD1 as D (5 bases). The CDR3 length is 12 residues. The germline V and J ends were trimmed by 5 bases and 5 bases, with 10 bases remaining between them. Germline CDR1 reads MNHEY; CDR2 reads SMNVEV (reference sequence).

V gene TRBV30 combines with J gene TRBJ1-5; D gene unclear. CDR1 and CDR2 (germline): GTSNPN, SVGIG (reference sequence). The CDR3 spans 13 residues. V lost 4 bases and J 0 bases, leaving 7 bases between the germline ends. This CDR3 is CAWTLGSNQPQHF. CDR3 nucleotide sequence: TGTGCCTGGACACTCGGTAGCAATCAGCCCCAGCATTTT.

The chain is built from TRBV28 and TRBJ2-7; 10 nucleotides agree with TRBD2. The CDR3 consists of 16 residues. Losses at the gene ends were 5 bases for V and 1 base for J; bases not matched to a gene: 8. Germline assignment: CDR1 MDHEN and CDR2 SYDVKM. CDR3 amino acids: CASSPWTSGNSYEQYF. CDR3 nucleotides: TGTGCCAGCAGTCCTTGGACTAGCGGCAATTCCTACGAGCAGTACTTC.

This clone was observed once. V usage is TRBV19 and J usage is TRBJ2-1; D might be TRBD2 (6 bases). CDR1 and CDR2 (germline): LNHDA, SQIVND (reference sequence). The CDR3 sequence is 15 residues long. V was pared by 2 bases and J by 9 bases, with 17 bases between. CDR3 in amino acids: CASSIKLGGVGEQFF. The DNA of the CDR3 is TGTGCCAGTAGTATAAAACTGGGCGGGGTGGGTGAGCAGTTCTTC. The full variable domain, with the rest looked up from reference TRBV19 and TRBJ2-1, is DGGITQSPKYLFRKEGQNVTLSCEQNLNHDAMYWYRQDPGQGLRLIYYSQIVNDFQKGDIAEGYSVSREKKESFPLTVTSAQKNPTAFYLCASSIKLGGVGEQFFGPGTRLTVL.

The CDR3 reads CASSEETQYF. The DNA for the CDR3 is TGTGCCAGCAGCGAGGAGACCCAGTACTTC. This chain joins TRBV7-2 and TRBJ2-5, with unresolved D. Per germline, CDR1 SGHTA and CDR2 FQGNSA. This CDR3 is built from 10 residues. V was trimmed by 5 bases and J by 5 bases, leaving 3 bases between them. The full variable domain, completed using reference TRBV7-2 and TRBJ2-5, is GAGVSQSPSNKVTEKGKDVELRCDPISGHTALYWYRQSLGQGLEFLIYFQGNSAPDKSGLPSDRFSAERTGGSVSTLTIQRTQQEDSAVYLCASSEETQYFGPGTRLLVL.

This clone was picked up a small number of times. The chain employs TRBV6-6 and TRBJ2-1, with 10 bases lining up with TRBD2. CDR3 length equals 14 residues. V was clipped by 6 bases and J by 4 bases; unmatched bases: 3. CDR1 is MNHNY, CDR2 SVGAGI, per germline (reference sequence). CDR3 DNA: TGTGCCAGCAGCCAACTAGCGGGATACAATGAGCAGTTCTTC. This encodes CASSQLAGYNEQFF.

The rearrangement links TRBV7-2 to TRBJ2-3; TRBD2 aligns across 8 bases. The CDR3 runs to 15 residues. V shed 2 bases, J shed 1 base, and the junction held 2 bases outside the gene matches. The germline V gene has CDR1 SGHTA and CDR2 FQGNSA. Here the CDR3 reads CASSLRRGGTDTQYF. The CDR3 bases are TGTGCCAGCAGCTTAAGGCGGGGGGGCACAGATACGCAGTATTTT.

The rearrangement links TRBV4-1 to TRBJ1-2, with TRBD1 matching 8 bases. Germline CDR1 is MGHRA and CDR2 is YSYEKL. This CDR3 is built from 15 residues. Trimming cost V 0 bases and J 4 bases; bases outside gene matches: 4. Written as DNA, the CDR3 is TGCGCCAGCAGCCAAGAGGACAGGGTCGGCTATGGCTACACCTTC. This gives the protein CASSQEDRVGYGYTF.

CDR3 in amino acids: CASRGQISYEQYF. As DNA, the CDR3 is TGTGCCAGCAGGGGACAGATCTCCTACGAGCAGTACTTC. V usage is TRBV27 and J usage is TRBJ2-7, with 7 bases identical to TRBD1. The CDR3 spans 13 residues. Germline V gene sequence: CDR1 MNHEY, CDR2 SMNVEV (reference sequence). With 6 bases clipped from V and 0 bases from J, the junction kept 2 bases outside the gene matches.

The chain is built from TRBV18 and TRBJ2-4, with a tentative D call TRBD2 (5 bases). V shed 3 bases and J shed 0 bases, with 9 bases lying between them. The CDR3 runs 15 residues. From germline, CDR1 is KGHSH and CDR2 LQKENI. The CDR3 is CASSPVGLAKNIQYF. CDR3 nucleotides: TGTGCCAGCTCACCGGTAGGACTAGCCAAAAACATTCAGTACTTC.

This clone was picked up one time. The chain recombines TRBV19 with TRBJ2-1, with 9 bases fitting TRBD2. After removal of 1 base from V and 2 bases from J, the junction contained 3 bases not matched to a gene. CDR3 length: 16 amino acids. Germline V gene sequence: CDR1 LNHDA, CDR2 SQIVND (reference sequence). CDR3 loop: CASSIGSGGTYNEQFF. The CDR3 DNA follows: TGTGCCAGTAGTATAGGTAGCGGGGGAACCTACAATGAGCAGTTCTTC.